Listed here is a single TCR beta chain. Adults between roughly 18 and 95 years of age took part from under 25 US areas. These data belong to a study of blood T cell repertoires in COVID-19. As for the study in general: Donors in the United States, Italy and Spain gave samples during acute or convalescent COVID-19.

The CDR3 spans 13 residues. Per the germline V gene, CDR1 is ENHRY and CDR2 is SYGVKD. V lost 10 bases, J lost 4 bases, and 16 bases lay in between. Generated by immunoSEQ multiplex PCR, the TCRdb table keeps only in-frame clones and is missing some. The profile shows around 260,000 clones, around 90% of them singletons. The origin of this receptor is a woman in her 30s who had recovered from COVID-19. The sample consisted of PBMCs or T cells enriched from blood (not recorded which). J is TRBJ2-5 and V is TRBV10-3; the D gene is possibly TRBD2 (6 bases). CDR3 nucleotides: TGTGCCACCCACGCGGGAATAGCAGAGACCCAGTACTTC. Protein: CATHAGIAETQYF.